This note documents a single T cell receptor beta chain sequence. The antigen is undetermined. Assay: immunoSEQ multiplex PCR; the TCRdb copy retains only in-frame clones and omits some. Of approximately 120,000 clones in the sample, approximately 91% were seen once. This specimen belongs to a study of T cell responses to AZD1222 COVID-19 vaccine. Study-wide background: It was second doses at about 4 or about 12 weeks that were pooled. Study conclusions and caveats: Females made up more of the donors, who were largely white British, and clonal diversity may have come out too low. Just a handful of AZD1222 recipients were seropositive at baseline.

Germline V gives CDR1 LGHDT, CDR2 YNNKEL (reference sequence). The CDR3 loop spans 15 amino acids. V was pared by 3 bases and J by 2 bases, with 14 bases between. The sequencing here drew on peripheral blood, taken on day 0 of AZD1222 vaccination. The receptor was derived from an adult in good health. V gene TRBV3-1 (or the pseudogene TRBV3-2) combines with J gene TRBJ2-7; D possibly corresponds to TRBD1 (7 bases). The DNA for the CDR3 is TGTGCCAGCAGCCAGGAGGGGCAGGGGGCCTACGAGCAGTACTTC. Translated: CASSQEGQGAYEQYF.